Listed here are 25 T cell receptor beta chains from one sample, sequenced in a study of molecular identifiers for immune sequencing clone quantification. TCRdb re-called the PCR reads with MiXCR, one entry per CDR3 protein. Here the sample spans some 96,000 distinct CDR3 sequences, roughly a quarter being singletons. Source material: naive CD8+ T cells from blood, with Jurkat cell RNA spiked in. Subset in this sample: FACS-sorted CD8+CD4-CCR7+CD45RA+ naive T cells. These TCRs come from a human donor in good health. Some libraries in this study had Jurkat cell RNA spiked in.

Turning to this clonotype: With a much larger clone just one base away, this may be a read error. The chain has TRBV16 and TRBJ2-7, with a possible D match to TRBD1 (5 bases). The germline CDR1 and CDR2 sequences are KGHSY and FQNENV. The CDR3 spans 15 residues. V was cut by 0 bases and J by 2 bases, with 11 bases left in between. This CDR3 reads CASSQSIGRAYEQYF. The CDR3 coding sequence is TGTGCCAGCAGCCAATCGATTGGCAGGGCCTACGAGCAGTACTTC. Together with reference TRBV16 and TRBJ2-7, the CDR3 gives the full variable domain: GEEVAQTPKHLVRGEGQKAKLYCAPIKGHSYVFWYQQVLKNEFKFLISFQNENVFDETGMPKERFSAKCLPNSPCSLEIQATKLEDSAVYFCASSQSIGRAYEQYFGPGTRLTVT.

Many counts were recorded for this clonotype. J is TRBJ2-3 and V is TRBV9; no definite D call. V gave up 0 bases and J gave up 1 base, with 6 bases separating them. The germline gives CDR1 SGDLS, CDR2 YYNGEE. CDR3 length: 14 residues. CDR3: CASSVGWGTDTQYF. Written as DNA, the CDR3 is TGTGCCAGCAGCGTAGGCTGGGGCACAGATACGCAGTATTTT.

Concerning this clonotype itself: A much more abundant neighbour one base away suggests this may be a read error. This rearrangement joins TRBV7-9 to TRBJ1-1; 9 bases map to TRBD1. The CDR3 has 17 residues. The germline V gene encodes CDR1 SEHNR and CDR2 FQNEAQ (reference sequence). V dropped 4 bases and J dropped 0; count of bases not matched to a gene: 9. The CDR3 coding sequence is TGTGCCAGCAGCTCCGCCCCGGGACAGGGAATGAACACTGAAGCTTTCTTT. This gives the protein CASSSAPGQGMNTEAFF.

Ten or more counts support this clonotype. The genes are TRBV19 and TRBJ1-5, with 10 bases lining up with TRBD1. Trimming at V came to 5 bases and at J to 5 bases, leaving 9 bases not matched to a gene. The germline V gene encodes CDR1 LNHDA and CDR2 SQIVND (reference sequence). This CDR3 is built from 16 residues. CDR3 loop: CASSPPGQGTDQPQHF. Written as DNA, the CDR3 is TGTGCCAGTAGTCCACCGGGACAGGGGACAGATCAGCCCCAGCATTTT.

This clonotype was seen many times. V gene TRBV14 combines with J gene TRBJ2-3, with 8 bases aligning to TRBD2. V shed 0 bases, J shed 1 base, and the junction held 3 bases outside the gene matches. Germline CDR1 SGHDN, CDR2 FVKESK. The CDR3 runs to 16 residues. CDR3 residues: CASSQDLAGRTDTQYF. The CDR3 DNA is TGTGCCAGCAGCCAAGATCTAGCGGGCCGCACAGATACGCAGTATTTT. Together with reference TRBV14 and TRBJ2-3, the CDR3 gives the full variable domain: EAGVTQFPSHSVIEKGQTVTLRCDPISGHDNLYWYRRVMGKEIKFLLHFVKESKQDESGMPNNRFLAERTGGTYSTLKVQPAELEDSGVYFCASSQDLAGRTDTQYFGPGTRLTVL.

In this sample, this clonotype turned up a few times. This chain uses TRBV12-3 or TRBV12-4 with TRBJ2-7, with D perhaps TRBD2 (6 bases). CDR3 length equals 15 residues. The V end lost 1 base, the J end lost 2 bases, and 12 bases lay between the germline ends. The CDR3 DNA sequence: TGTGCCAGCAGTTTAGATGGGGGGTACCCCTACGAGCAGTACTTC. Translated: CASSLDGGYPYEQYF.

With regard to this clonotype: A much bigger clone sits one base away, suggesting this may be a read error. The CDR3 bases are TGCGCCAGCAGCTTGGCCTTCCGACAGGGGGCTGTTGATTCACCCTTCCACTTT. Translated, it gives CASSLAFRQGAVDSPFHF. This sequence joins TRBV5-1 and TRBJ1-6; the match to TRBD1 covers 10 bases. The V gene's germline CDR1 is SGHRS and CDR2 YFSETQ. The CDR3 contains 18 residues.

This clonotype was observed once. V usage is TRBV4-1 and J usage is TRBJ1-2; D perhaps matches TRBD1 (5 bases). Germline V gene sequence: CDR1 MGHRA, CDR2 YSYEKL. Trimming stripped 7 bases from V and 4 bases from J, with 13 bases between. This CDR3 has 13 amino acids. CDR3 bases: TGCGCCAGCAATTCGGGGGGGAGCTATGGCTACACCTTC. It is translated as CASNSGGSYGYTF.

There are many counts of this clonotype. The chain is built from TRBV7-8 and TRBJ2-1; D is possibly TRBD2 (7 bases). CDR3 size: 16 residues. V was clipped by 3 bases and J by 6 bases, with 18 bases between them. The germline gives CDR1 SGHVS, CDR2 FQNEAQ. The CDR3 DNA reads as TGTGCCAGCAGCTTTTCCAGTGGGGGGGCGCGCAATGAGCAGTTCTTC. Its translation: CASSFSSGGARNEQFF. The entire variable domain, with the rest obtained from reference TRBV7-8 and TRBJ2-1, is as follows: GAGVSQSPRYKVAKRGQDVALRCDPISGHVSLFWYQQALGQGPEFLTYFQNEAQLDKSGLPSDRFFAERPEGSVSTLKIQRTQQEDSAVYLCASSFSSGGARNEQFFGPGTRLTVL.

Here the CDR3 DNA reads TGTGCCAGCAGTCTAGGGACTAGCGGGAGGGCCTGGGAAGAGACCCAGTACTTC. This encodes CASSLGTSGRAWEETQYF. The genes are TRBV27 and TRBJ2-5; 16 nucleotides align to TRBD2. J lost 3 bases, V lost 5 bases, and 9 bases had no gene match. The CDR3 runs to 18 residues. Germline CDR1 is MNHEY and CDR2 is SMNVEV (reference sequence).

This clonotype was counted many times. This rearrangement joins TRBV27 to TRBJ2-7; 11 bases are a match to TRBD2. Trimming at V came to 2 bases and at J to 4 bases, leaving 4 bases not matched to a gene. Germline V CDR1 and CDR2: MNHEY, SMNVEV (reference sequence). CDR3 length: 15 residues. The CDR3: CASSLHASGGYEQYF. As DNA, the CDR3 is TGTGCCAGCAGTTTACACGCTAGCGGGGGGTACGAGCAGTACTTC.

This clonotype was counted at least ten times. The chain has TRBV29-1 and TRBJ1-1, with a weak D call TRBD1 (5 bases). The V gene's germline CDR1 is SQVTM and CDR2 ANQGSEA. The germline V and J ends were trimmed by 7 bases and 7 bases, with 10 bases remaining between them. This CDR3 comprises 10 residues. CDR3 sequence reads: CSATTDEAFF. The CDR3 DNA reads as TGCAGCGCCACGACAGATGAAGCTTTCTTT.

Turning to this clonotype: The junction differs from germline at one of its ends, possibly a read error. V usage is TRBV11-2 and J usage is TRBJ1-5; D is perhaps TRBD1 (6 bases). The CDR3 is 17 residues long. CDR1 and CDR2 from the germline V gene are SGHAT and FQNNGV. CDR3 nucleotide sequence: TGTGCCAGCAGCTCCGGACAGACTGCGGCGGGCAATCGGCCCCAGCATTTT. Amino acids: CASSSGQTAAGNRPQHF.

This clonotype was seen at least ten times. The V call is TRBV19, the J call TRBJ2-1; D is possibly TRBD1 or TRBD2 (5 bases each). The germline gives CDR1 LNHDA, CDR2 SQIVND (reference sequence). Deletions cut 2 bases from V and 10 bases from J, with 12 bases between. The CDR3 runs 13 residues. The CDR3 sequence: CASSIRDGTEQFF. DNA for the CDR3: TGTGCCAGTAGTATAAGGGACGGAACGGAGCAGTTCTTC.

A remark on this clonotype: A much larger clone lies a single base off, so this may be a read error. The CDR3 sequence is CACSQDEQELNTEAFF. The CDR3 DNA sequence: TGCGCCTGCAGCCAAGATGAACAGGAATTGAACACTGAAGCTTTCTTT. The chain combines TRBV4-1 with TRBJ1-1, with TRBD1 as a possible D gene (5 bases). From germline, CDR1 is MGHRA and CDR2 YSYEKL. The CDR3 runs 16 residues.

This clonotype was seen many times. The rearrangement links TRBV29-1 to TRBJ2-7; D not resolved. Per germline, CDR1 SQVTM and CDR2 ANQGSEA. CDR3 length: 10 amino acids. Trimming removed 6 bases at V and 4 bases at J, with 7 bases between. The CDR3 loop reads CSVQTYEQYF. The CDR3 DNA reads TGCAGCGTCCAAACGTACGAGCAGTACTTC.

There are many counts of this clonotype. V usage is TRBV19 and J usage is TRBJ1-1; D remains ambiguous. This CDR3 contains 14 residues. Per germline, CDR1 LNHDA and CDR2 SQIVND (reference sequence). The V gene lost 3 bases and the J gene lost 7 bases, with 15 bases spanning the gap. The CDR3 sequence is CASSIVAGLDEAFF. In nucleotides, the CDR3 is TGTGCCAGTAGTATCGTGGCCGGCCTCGATGAAGCTTTCTTT.

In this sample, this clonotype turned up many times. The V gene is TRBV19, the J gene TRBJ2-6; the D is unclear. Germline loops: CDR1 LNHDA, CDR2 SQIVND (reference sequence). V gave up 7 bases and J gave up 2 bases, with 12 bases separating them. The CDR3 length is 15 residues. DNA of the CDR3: TGTGCCAGTACGCCCCTTACGGCTGGGGCCAACGTCCTGACTTTC. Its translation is CASTPLTAGANVLTF.

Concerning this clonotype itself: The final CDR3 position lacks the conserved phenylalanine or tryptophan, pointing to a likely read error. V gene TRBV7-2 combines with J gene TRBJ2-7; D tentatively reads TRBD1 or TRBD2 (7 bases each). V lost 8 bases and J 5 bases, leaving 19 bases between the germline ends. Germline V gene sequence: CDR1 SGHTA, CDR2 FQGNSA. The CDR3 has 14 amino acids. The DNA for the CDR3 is TGTGCCAGCCGCCCCAGGGGGGGCTACCACGAGCAGTACATC. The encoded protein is CASRPRGGYHEQYI.

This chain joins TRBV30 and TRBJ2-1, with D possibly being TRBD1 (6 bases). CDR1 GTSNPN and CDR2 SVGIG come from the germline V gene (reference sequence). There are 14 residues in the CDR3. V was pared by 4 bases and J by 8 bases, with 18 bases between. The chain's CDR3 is CAWNRDTYADEQFF. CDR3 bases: TGTGCCTGGAATCGGGACACCTATGCCGATGAGCAGTTCTTC.

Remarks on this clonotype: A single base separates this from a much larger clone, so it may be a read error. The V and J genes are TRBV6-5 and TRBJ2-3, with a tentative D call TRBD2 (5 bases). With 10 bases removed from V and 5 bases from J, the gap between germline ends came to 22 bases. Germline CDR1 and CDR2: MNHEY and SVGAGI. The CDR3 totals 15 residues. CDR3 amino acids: CATSRWASLLDTQYF. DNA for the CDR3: TGTGCCACCTCCCGATGGGCTAGCCTTTTAGATACGCAGTATTTT.

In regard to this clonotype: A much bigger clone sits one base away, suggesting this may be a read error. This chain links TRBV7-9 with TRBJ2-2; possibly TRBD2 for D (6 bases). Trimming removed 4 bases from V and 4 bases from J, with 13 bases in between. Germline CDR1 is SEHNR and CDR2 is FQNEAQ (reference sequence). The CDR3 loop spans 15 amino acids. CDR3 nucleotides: TGTGCCAGCAGCTCCCTGGGAGGAACCACCGGGGAGCTGTTTTTT. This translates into CASSSLGGTTGELFF.

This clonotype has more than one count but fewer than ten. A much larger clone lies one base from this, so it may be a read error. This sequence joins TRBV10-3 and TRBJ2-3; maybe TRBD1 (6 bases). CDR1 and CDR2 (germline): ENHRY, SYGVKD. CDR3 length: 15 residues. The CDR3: CATSDRQRNTDTQYF. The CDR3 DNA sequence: TGTGCCACCAGTGACAGGCAAAGGAACACAGATACGCAGTATTTT.

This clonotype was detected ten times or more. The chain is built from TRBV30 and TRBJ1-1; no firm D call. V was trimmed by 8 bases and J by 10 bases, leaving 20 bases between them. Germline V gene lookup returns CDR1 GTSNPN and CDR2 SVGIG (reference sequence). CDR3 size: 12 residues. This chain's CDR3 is CATQTPSGGAFF. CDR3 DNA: TGTGCCACTCAAACCCCCTCAGGAGGAGCTTTCTTT.

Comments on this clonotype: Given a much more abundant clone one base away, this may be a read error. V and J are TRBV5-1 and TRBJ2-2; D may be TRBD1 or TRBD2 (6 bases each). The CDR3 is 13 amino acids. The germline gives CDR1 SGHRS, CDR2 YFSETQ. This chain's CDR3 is CASSPGGAGELLF. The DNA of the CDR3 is TGCGCCAGCAGCCCCGGGGGCGCCGGGGAGCTGCTTTTT.